These 8 T cell receptor beta chains came from one sample sequenced in a study of blood T cells in healthy people across ages. Primed by a sample-barcoded 5' primer and a J-beta primer mix, a second PCR proceeded for roughly 6 to 12 cycles. MiXCR, run by TCRdb on the 5' RACE reads, gives a single entry per CDR3 protein. The table includes about 1,000,000 distinct CDR3 sequences, 40% to 45% detected once. The sequenced sample consisted of blood. The receptor source for this set is a woman aged 55-69 years in good health.

There are a few counts of this clonotype. This sequence joins TRBV10-3 and TRBJ2-4, with 7 bases aligning to TRBD1. V lost 0 bases and J lost 0; bases outside the gene matches: 5. Per germline, CDR1 ENHRY and CDR2 SYGVKD. The CDR3 has 17 residues. For the CDR3, the DNA is TGTGCCATCAGTGAGTCCGAAGGGGGCTTAGCCAAAAACATTCAGTACTTC. Its translation: CAISESEGGLAKNIQYF.

The rearrangement links TRBV24-1 to TRBJ2-7; 7 bases line up with TRBD1. CDR1 and CDR2 (germline): KGHDR, SFDVKD. This CDR3 comprises 15 residues. V shed 4 bases and J 2 bases; nucleotides not matched to a gene: 7. The CDR3 nucleotides are TGTGCCACCAGTGACTCCGGGACAGCCACCTACGAGCAGTACTTC. It translates to CATSDSGTATYEQYF.

This clonotype came up once. The chain links TRBV7-2 to TRBJ2-3, with D hard to call. CDR1 is SGHTA, CDR2 FQGNSA, per germline. CDR3 length equals 12 residues. V lost 2 bases, J lost 11 bases, and 11 bases lay in between. CDR3 DNA: TGTGCCAGCAGCTTACCCGATCCGGGGCAGTATTTT. It is translated as CASSLPDPGQYF.

The rearrangement links TRBV13 to TRBJ2-7; TRBD2 agrees at 12 bases. V lost 0 bases to trimming and J lost 2 bases; unmatched junction nucleotides: 5. The germline gives CDR1 PRHDT, CDR2 FYEKMQ (reference sequence). This CDR3 is built from 17 residues. The CDR3 reads CASSLGTTSGRPYEQYF. CDR3 DNA: TGTGCCAGCAGCTTAGGCACGACTAGCGGGAGACCCTACGAGCAGTACTTC.

Only a few counts were recorded for this clonotype. The rearrangement uses TRBV27 and TRBJ2-7; D may correspond to TRBD1 or TRBD2 (5 bases each). Germline V gives CDR1 MNHEY, CDR2 SMNVEV (reference sequence). The CDR3 spans 15 residues. V was pared by 3 bases and J by 4 bases, with 16 bases between. The CDR3 DNA follows: TGTGCCAGCAGTTTCAGGGACGGTCCTTTTTACGAGCAGTACTTC. It is translated as CASSFRDGPFYEQYF.

The chain recombines TRBV28 with TRBJ2-7; possibly TRBD1 for D (7 bases). The CDR3 is 15 amino acids. The germline V and J ends were trimmed by 4 bases and 7 bases, with 20 bases remaining between them. Germline CDR1 MDHEN, CDR2 SYDVKM. The CDR3 loop is CASSSAGQYNNEQYF. The CDR3 DNA reads TGTGCCAGCAGTTCCGCGGGACAGTATAACAATGAGCAGTACTTC.

This clonotype occurred once. Its ends do not fully match the called genes, so a read error is possible. This chain joins TRBV6-6 and TRBJ2-7; tentative D call: TRBD1 (6 bases). The CDR3 contains 14 residues. The germline V gene has CDR1 MNHNY and CDR2 SVGAGI (reference sequence). CDR3 protein: CASSTRDTTYGQYF. CDR3 nucleotide sequence: TGTGCCAGCAGTACAAGGGACACCACCTACGGGCAGTACTTC.

This clonotype was seen once. V is TRBV20-1 and J is TRBJ1-5; 7 nucleotides match TRBD1. The V segment lost 3 bases and the J segment 0 bases; nucleotides outside the gene matches: 8. CDR1 and CDR2 (germline): DFQATT, SNEGSKA (reference sequence). The CDR3 has 16 residues. CDR3 nucleotides: TGCAGTGCTAGGCCCGGGACAGTCTATAGCAATCAGCCCCAGCATTTT. Translation: CSARPGTVYSNQPQHF.